The rows below give T cell receptor beta chains drawn from one sample of a study of T-cell reconstitution after alpha-beta-depleted transplantation in children. TCRdb analysed the PCR reads with MiXCR anew, one entry per CDR3 protein. The data show about 180,000 distinct CDR3 sequences, roughly 11% seen once. Sequenced material: PBMCs, taken before TCRalphabeta/CD19-depleted stem cell transplant. These receptors all come from a boy between 2 and 10 years old with acute myeloid leukemia, due to receive a stem cell transplant. CDR3s include the opening cysteine and the closing phenylalanine or tryptophan. D genes are given only for firm matches.

d_gene: .; j_gene: TRBJ1-3; v_gene: TRBV20-1; CDR3aa: CSATDGSSGNTIYF
d_gene: TRBD1; j_gene: TRBJ2-3; v_gene: TRBV30; CDR3aa: CAWSVQGADTDTQYF
d_gene: TRBD2; j_gene: TRBJ2-3; v_gene: TRBV4-1; CDR3aa: CASSQPRTGLRGQYF
d_gene: .; j_gene: TRBJ2-5; v_gene: TRBV11-1; CDR3aa: CASSTRRETQYF
d_gene: .; j_gene: TRBJ2-1; v_gene: TRBV7-9; CDR3aa: CASSSEVGGYNEQFF
d_gene: TRBD2; j_gene: TRBJ2-1; v_gene: TRBV5-1; CDR3aa: CASSGGVAGRAYNEQFF
d_gene: .; j_gene: TRBJ2-3; v_gene: TRBV6-5; CDR3aa: CASSLKGARGDTQYF
d_gene: .; j_gene: TRBJ2-2; v_gene: TRBV5-1; CDR3aa: CASRGRENTGELFF
d_gene: .; j_gene: TRBJ2-7; v_gene: TRBV3-1; CDR3aa: CASSQDRTRGLSDEQYF
d_gene: TRBD1; j_gene: TRBJ1-1; v_gene: TRBV10-3; CDR3aa: CAISDPGRGRGNTEAFF
d_gene: .; j_gene: TRBJ2-4; v_gene: TRBV6-1; CDR3aa: CASLTRTGPQNIQYF
d_gene: .; j_gene: TRBJ1-2; v_gene: TRBV10-3; CDR3aa: CATTPGLSTYGYTF
d_gene: TRBD1; j_gene: TRBJ2-3; v_gene: TRBV7-3; CDR3aa: CASSPDRGTDTQYF
d_gene: TRBD2; j_gene: TRBJ2-5; v_gene: TRBV12-3/TRBV12-4; CDR3aa: CASSQLAGGKGTQYF
d_gene: TRBD1; j_gene: TRBJ2-5; v_gene: TRBV3-1; CDR3aa: CTIRVTSRGQSGSETQYF
d_gene: .; j_gene: TRBJ1-3; v_gene: TRBV28; CDR3aa: CASSRAWGGNTIYF
d_gene: TRBD1; j_gene: TRBJ2-7; v_gene: TRBV20-1; CDR3aa: CSARETGFYEQYF
d_gene: .; j_gene: TRBJ2-3; v_gene: TRBV7-9; CDR3aa: CASSLKSVGLSADTQYF
d_gene: .; j_gene: TRBJ2-7; v_gene: TRBV7-2; CDR3aa: CASSLGSGPSYEQYF
d_gene: .; j_gene: TRBJ2-3; v_gene: TRBV5-1; CDR3aa: CASSLEQLALDTQYF
d_gene: TRBD1; j_gene: TRBJ2-1; v_gene: TRBV15; CDR3aa: CATSRDFQGARNEQFF
d_gene: .; j_gene: TRBJ2-7; v_gene: TRBV5-1; CDR3aa: CASSLALEPGFSSYEQYF
d_gene: .; j_gene: TRBJ1-1; v_gene: TRBV11-2; CDR3aa: CASSLITDRSTGEAFF
d_gene: .; j_gene: TRBJ2-7; v_gene: TRBV3-1; CDR3aa: CASSQRSGPYEQYF
d_gene: .; j_gene: TRBJ1-1; v_gene: TRBV21-1; CDR3aa: CASSKGLGGPGYTEAFF
d_gene: TRBD2; j_gene: TRBJ2-7; v_gene: TRBV20-1; CDR3aa: CSARISGLAGREQHF
d_gene: .; j_gene: TRBJ2-3; v_gene: TRBV7-8; CDR3aa: CASRDSAISTDTQYF
d_gene: .; j_gene: TRBJ2-3; v_gene: TRBV12-3/TRBV12-4; CDR3aa: CASSFGVSTDTQYF
d_gene: .; j_gene: TRBJ2-1; v_gene: TRBV7-9; CDR3aa: CASRQTTGYNEQFF
d_gene: TRBD1; j_gene: TRBJ2-6; v_gene: TRBV28; CDR3aa: CASSFDRVNTGANVLTF
d_gene: .; j_gene: TRBJ2-1; v_gene: TRBV5-1; CDR3aa: CASSLRPPESSYNEQFF
d_gene: TRBD1; j_gene: TRBJ2-5; v_gene: TRBV28; CDR3aa: CASTRQGEETQYF
d_gene: .; j_gene: TRBJ2-3; v_gene: TRBV15; CDR3aa: CATSRSDTQYF
d_gene: TRBD2; j_gene: TRBJ2-2; v_gene: TRBV5-1; CDR3aa: CASSSRTSGGTNTGELFF
d_gene: TRBD2; j_gene: TRBJ2-3; v_gene: TRBV20-1; CDR3aa: CSAHSSGLRGDTQYF
d_gene: TRBD2; j_gene: TRBJ2-7; v_gene: TRBV5-1; CDR3aa: CASSLFETSVYEQYF
d_gene: .; j_gene: TRBJ2-1; v_gene: TRBV12-3/TRBV12-4; CDR3aa: CASSLAGLANEQFF
d_gene: .; j_gene: TRBJ2-3; v_gene: TRBV7-2; CDR3aa: CASSPRGYRDTQYF
d_gene: TRBD2; j_gene: TRBJ2-7; v_gene: TRBV5-5; CDR3aa: CASSLAGTSGSYEQYF
d_gene: .; j_gene: TRBJ1-2; v_gene: TRBV4-1; CDR3aa: CASSQDGGRRYGYTF